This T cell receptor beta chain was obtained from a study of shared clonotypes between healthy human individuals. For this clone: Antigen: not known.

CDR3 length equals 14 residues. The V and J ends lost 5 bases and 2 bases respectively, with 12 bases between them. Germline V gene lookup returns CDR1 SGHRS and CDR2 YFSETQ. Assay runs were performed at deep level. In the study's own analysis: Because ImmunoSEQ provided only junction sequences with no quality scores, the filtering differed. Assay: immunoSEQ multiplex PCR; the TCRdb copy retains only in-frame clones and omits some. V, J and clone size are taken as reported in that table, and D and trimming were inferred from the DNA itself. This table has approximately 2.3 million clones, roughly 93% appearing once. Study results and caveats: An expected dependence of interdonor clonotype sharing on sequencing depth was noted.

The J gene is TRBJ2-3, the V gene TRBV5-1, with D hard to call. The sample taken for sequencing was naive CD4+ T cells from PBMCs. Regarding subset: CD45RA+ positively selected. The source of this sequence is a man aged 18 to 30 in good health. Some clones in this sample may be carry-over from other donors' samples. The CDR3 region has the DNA TGCGCCAGCAGGCCCGAGGCGGCCACAGATACGCAGTATTTT. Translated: CASRPEAATDTQYF. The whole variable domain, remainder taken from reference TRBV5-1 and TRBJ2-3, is KAGVTQTPRYLIKTRGQQVTLSCSPISGHRSVSWYQQTPGQGLQFLFEYFSETQRNKGNFPGRFSGRQFSNSRSEMNVSTLELGDSALYLCASRPEAATDTQYFGPGTRLTVL.